Below, 7 T cell receptor beta chains from the same sample are listed, as sequenced in a study of identical twins. TCRdb independently ran MiXCR on the 5' RACE reads; one entry per CDR3 protein. This sample has around 230,000 distinct CDR3 sequences; under 8.5% occur once, and the top ten carry just over 14%. These data also formed part of another study, on T cells expressing NK-cell markers.

Input material: CD8+ T cells sorted from blood. These receptors all come from a woman between 18 and 29 years old in good health.

The chain is built from TRBV20-1 and TRBJ2-1; possibly TRBD2 for D (6 bases). The germline gives CDR1 DFQATT, CDR2 SNEGSKA (reference sequence). The ends were cut back, 1 base at V and 0 bases at J, with 10 bases in the middle. The CDR3 has 15 residues. For the CDR3, the DNA is TGCAGTGCTAGAGCAGACGGGAGCTCCTACAATGAGCAGTTCTTC. It specifies CSARADGSSYNEQFF.

This clonotype has only a few counts. The chain combines TRBV10-3 with TRBJ2-5; 8 nucleotides align to TRBD2. Germline-derived CDR1 and CDR2 are ENHRY and SYGVKD. V was pared by 11 bases and J by 2 bases, with 7 bases of the junction left unmatched. This CDR3 comprises 13 residues. CDR3 amino acids: CASTSGYQETQYF. CDR3 coding DNA: TGTGCCTCCACTAGCGGTTATCAAGAGACCCAGTACTTC.

This clonotype was seen many times. The chain has TRBV4-2 and TRBJ2-7; D is perhaps TRBD1 (5 bases). This CDR3 is built from 15 residues. The V end lost 6 bases, the J end lost 4 bases, and 19 bases lay between the germline ends. The germline gives CDR1 LGHNA, CDR2 YNFKEQ. CDR3 DNA sequence: TGTGCCAGCAGTCAGGCCTACGACAGACCGTACGAGCAGTACTTC. Encoded protein: CASSQAYDRPYEQYF.

This clonotype was observed a few times. This chain links TRBV4-2 with TRBJ1-2; 9 nucleotides align to TRBD1. CDR1 and CDR2 (germline): LGHNA, YNFKEQ. V trimming: 0 bases; J trimming: 8 bases; junction bases outside the gene matches: 7. The CDR3 extends over 15 amino acids. CDR3 residues: CASSQDRTGARGYTF. CDR3 DNA sequence: TGTGCCAGCAGCCAAGATCGGACAGGGGCTAGAGGCTACACCTTC.

This sequence joins TRBV20-1 and TRBJ2-2; D may match TRBD1 or TRBD2 (5 bases each). This CDR3 spans 16 amino acids. V was shortened by 6 bases and J by 6 bases, with 23 bases between the two germline ends. The germline V gene encodes CDR1 DFQATT and CDR2 SNEGSKA (reference sequence). The CDR3, as DNA: TGCAGTGCCAGCCCGGTTCTCACTGGGGGTGCCGGGGAGCTGTTTTTT. Protein product: CSASPVLTGGAGELFF.

At least ten counts were recorded for this clonotype. V is TRBV5-1 and J is TRBJ2-1; 10 bases match TRBD2. The CDR3 sequence is 15 residues long. Trimming cost V 2 bases and J 7 bases; bases outside gene matches: 6. Germline CDR1 reads SGHRS; CDR2 reads YFSETQ. In DNA form, the CDR3 reads TGCGCCAGCAGCTTCGTACTAGCGGGGTGGAATGAGCAGTTCTTC. Translating gives CASSFVLAGWNEQFF.

This clonotype was seen more than once but under ten times. V gene TRBV7-9 combines with J gene TRBJ2-7, with TRBD1 matching 9 bases. The J segment lost 5 bases and the V segment lost 4 bases, leaving 9 bases of the junction unmatched. The CDR3 is 15 residues long. Germline-derived CDR1 and CDR2 are SEHNR and FQNEAQ (reference sequence). The CDR3 region has the DNA TGTGCCAGCAGCTCTGGGACAGGGTCGAGCCACGAGCAGTACTTC. Translating it yields CASSSGTGSSHEQYF.